A single sample is the source of the 17 T cell receptor beta chains below, sequenced in a study of T cell responses to AZD1222 COVID-19 vaccine (dated by TCRdb to about 2021). Reading the label with the study, this specimen's time point is: baseline before first vaccination. Libraries came from the immunoSEQ multiplex PCR assay. TCRdb mirrors the immuneACCESS table, restricted to in-frame sequences. Some clones are absent from its copies; in checked studies, under half trace to an unresolved V gene, and the reason for the others is unknown. For this sample there are approximately 94,000 clones; 80% to 95% appear just once. The biggest ten clones account for around 1.7% of the sample. This sample comprised peripheral blood, obtained on day 0 of AZD1222 vaccination. These receptors were collected from an adult in good health.

The genes are TRBV29-1 and TRBJ2-2; 7 bases are a match to TRBD1. The CDR3 spans 13 residues. Per germline, CDR1 SQVTM and CDR2 ANQGSEA. The J segment lost 6 bases and the V segment lost 4 bases, leaving 5 bases of the junction unmatched. CDR3 residues: CSVGQGGSGELFF. The CDR3, as DNA: TGCAGCGTTGGACAGGGTGGGTCCGGGGAGCTGTTTTTT.

The chain combines TRBV6-1 with TRBJ1-2, with TRBD1 identical over 8 bases. CDR1 and CDR2 (germline): MNHNS, SASEGT. Germline trimming cut 3 bases from V and 1 base from J; bases unmatched to any gene: 4. CDR3 length: 15 residues. The CDR3 is CASSDRQGSNYGYTF. For the CDR3, the DNA is TGTGCCAGCAGTGATAGACAGGGGAGTAACTATGGCTACACCTTC.

In the case of this clone: The sample has other DNA sequences that encode this CDR3 too. This chain connects TRBV4-1 to TRBJ2-2, with D tentatively TRBD1 (5 bases). V was pared by 4 bases and J by 0 bases, with 9 bases between. CDR3 length equals 15 residues. Germline V gives CDR1 MGHRA, CDR2 YSYEKL. CDR3 DNA sequence: TGCGCCAGCAGCCGAGGCAGGGCGAACACCGGGGAGCTGTTTTTT. This codes for CASSRGRANTGELFF.

The chain carries TRBV7-9 and TRBJ2-2; TRBD1 or TRBD2 may be the D gene (5 bases each). V was shortened by 5 bases and J by 7 bases, with 14 bases between the two germline ends. This CDR3 has 14 amino acids. The germline gives CDR1 SEHNR, CDR2 FQNEAQ (reference sequence). This CDR3 reads CASSAYGGYGELFF. In DNA, the CDR3 is TGTGCCAGCAGCGCATATGGGGGTTACGGGGAGCTGTTTTTT. The full variable domain, completed using reference TRBV7-9 and TRBJ2-2, is DTGVSQNPRHKITKRGQNVTFRCDPISEHNRLYWYRQTLGQGPEFLTYFQNEAQLEKSRLLSDRFSAERPKGSFSTLEIQRTEQGDSAMYLCASSAYGGYGELFFGEGSRLTVL.

V usage is TRBV7-9 and J usage is TRBJ1-5; D is ambiguous. The CDR3 has 13 amino acids. Germline V gene sequence: CDR1 SEHNR, CDR2 FQNEAQ (reference sequence). Trimming shortened V by 6 bases and J by 0 bases, and 6 bases separated the two germline ends. CDR3 nucleotides: TGTGCCAGCAGTTTTAATAGCAATCAGCCCCAGCATTTT. Amino acid sequence: CASSFNSNQPQHF.

CDR3 loop: CATSQGEAPIETQYF. The CDR3 nucleotides are TGTGCCACCAGCCAAGGCGAGGCTCCTATCGAGACCCAGTACTTC. This chain uses TRBV15 with TRBJ2-5; no clear D. This CDR3 region has 15 residues. CDR1 is LNHNV and CDR2 is YYDKDF in the germline V gene (reference sequence). Trimming cost V 5 bases and J 5 bases, with 18 bases left between them.

V is TRBV10-1 and J is TRBJ2-7; 8 nucleotides line up with TRBD1. This CDR3 is built from 13 residues. Germline V gene data show CDR1 as WNHNN and CDR2 as SYGVQD (reference sequence). The V segment lost 4 bases and the J segment 5 bases; nucleotides outside the gene matches: 4. The CDR3 nucleotides read TGCGCCAGCAGTGCGGGACAGGTCCACGAGCAGTACTTC. Translation: CASSAGQVHEQYF.

On this clone: At one end, the junction sequence differs from germline, possibly due to a read error. The chain uses TRBV19 and TRBJ2-7, with a possible D match to TRBD2 (6 bases). Germline V CDR1 and CDR2: LNHDA, SQIVND (reference sequence). CDR3 size: 15 residues. The CDR3 loop reads CASSIGAWDSDEQYF. CDR3 coding DNA: TGTGCCAGTAGTATAGGAGCGTGGGACTCCGACGAGCAGTACTTC.

The chain uses TRBV27 and TRBJ2-1; TRBD2 is a possible D gene (7 bases). The germline V gene has CDR1 MNHEY and CDR2 SMNVEV (reference sequence). The CDR3 has 13 residues. The germline V and J ends were trimmed by 4 bases and 6 bases, with 10 bases remaining between them. The CDR3 loop is CASSWGGGNEQFF. CDR3 sequence (DNA): TGTGCCAGCAGTTGGGGAGGGGGCAATGAGCAGTTCTTC.

V usage is TRBV6-5 and J usage is TRBJ2-6, with D unclear. Germline loops: CDR1 MNHEY, CDR2 SVGAGI. The CDR3 extends over 15 amino acids. Trimming shortened V by 5 bases and J by 0 bases, and 8 bases separated the two germline ends. In nucleotides, the CDR3 is TGTGCCAGCAGTCCGGACCTCTCTGGGGCCAACGTCCTGACTTTC. Protein: CASSPDLSGANVLTF.

This clone was recorded only once. The chain has TRBV28 and TRBJ1-6; D not resolved. Germline V CDR1 and CDR2: MDHEN, SYDVKM. CDR3 length: 14 residues. Trimming stripped 7 bases from V and 12 bases from J, with 19 bases between. CDR3 in amino acids: CASTPDGVLGPLHF. DNA of the CDR3: TGTGCCAGCACCCCGGACGGTGTTCTGGGACCCCTCCACTTT.

The chain employs TRBV9 and TRBJ1-5, with 8 bases aligning to TRBD1. This CDR3 spans 14 amino acids. The V gene end was trimmed by 4 bases and the J gene end by 5 bases; junction bases not matched to a gene: 5. The germline CDR1 and CDR2 sequences are SGDLS and YYNGEE. The CDR3 loop is CASSPEDRDQPQHF. CDR3 bases: TGTGCCAGCAGCCCCGAGGACAGGGATCAGCCCCAGCATTTT.

The V call is TRBV3-1 (or the pseudogene TRBV3-2), the J call TRBJ2-5; TRBD2 agrees at 11 bases. Trimming took 1 base from V and 5 from J; bases not matched to a gene: 9. The CDR3 extends over 17 amino acids. The V gene's germline CDR1 is LGHDT and CDR2 YNNKEL (reference sequence). This CDR3 reads CASSQGLTSGIPETQYF. The DNA of the CDR3 is TGTGCCAGCAGCCAAGGTCTGACTAGCGGGATACCTGAGACCCAGTACTTC.

The genes are TRBV6-5 and TRBJ2-3, with a weak D call TRBD1 (6 bases). With 2 bases removed from V and 4 bases from J, the gap between germline ends came to 16 bases. The CDR3 contains 16 residues. Germline V gene lookup returns CDR1 MNHEY and CDR2 SVGAGI. For the CDR3, the DNA is TGTGCCAGCAGTTACGCGGCAGGGGAAGGGTCAGATACGCAGTATTTT. Its translation: CASSYAAGEGSDTQYF.

This rearrangement joins TRBV19 to TRBJ2-5; the D gene is possibly TRBD2 (6 bases). The V gene lost 5 bases and the J gene lost 2 bases, with 9 bases spanning the gap. From germline, CDR1 is LNHDA and CDR2 SQIVND (reference sequence). CDR3 length: 13 residues. CDR3 residues: CASSGREQETQYF. CDR3 nucleotide sequence: TGTGCCAGTAGTGGCCGGGAGCAAGAGACCCAGTACTTC.

The chain combines TRBV29-1 with TRBJ2-7; 9 nucleotides line up with TRBD2. The germline V gene has CDR1 SQVTM and CDR2 ANQGSEA. V shed 3 bases and J 4 bases; nucleotides not matched to a gene: 10. This CDR3 is built from 15 residues. The CDR3 DNA follows: TGCAGCGTTGACTTAGCGGGAGAGGGGGGTTACGAGCAGTACTTC. Translating gives CSVDLAGEGGYEQYF.

The rearrangement uses TRBV12-3 or TRBV12-4 and TRBJ2-1; TRBD2 aligns across 7 bases. The J segment lost 10 bases and the V segment lost 6 bases, leaving 3 bases of the junction unmatched. The CDR3 length is 11 residues. CDR3 loop: CASRMGGEQFF. The CDR3, as DNA: TGTGCCAGCAGGATGGGGGGGGAGCAGTTCTTC.